These T cell receptor beta chains were read from a single sample in a study of human T cells and chemical hapten exposure. One entry per CDR3 protein, called by TCRdb with MiXCR from the RACE reads. Among 100,000 or so distinct CDR3 sequences listed, about 11% were seen once. This specimen was whole blood, taken in connection with sensitization to the hapten diphenylcyclopropenone (DPC). The receptors derive from a woman aged 35 to 49 with alopecia areata. Some clones in this sample may be carry-over from other donors' samples. CDR3s leave out the opening cysteine and the closing phenylalanine or tryptophan.

J,V,CDR3
TRBJ2-3,TRBV7-2,ASSLAGGDTQY
TRBJ2-1,TRBV20-1,SARLSGAAAYNEQF
TRBJ1-2,TRBV3-1,ASSQDLVAGGGYT
TRBJ2-5,TRBV7-2,ASSPGVLGTQY
TRBJ2-7,TRBV6-1,ASSVAGDNEQY
TRBJ2-3,TRBV20-1,SGTREDTDTQY
TRBJ2-7,TRBV7-2,ASSFGAIQSYEQY
TRBJ2-5,TRBV4-1,ASSLREGPAETQY
TRBJ1-6,TRBV20-1,SAPRGGRTNNSPLH
TRBJ2-1,TRBV7-6,ASSLVVTASGYNEQF
TRBJ2-7,TRBV29-1,SVTGLYEQY
TRBJ2-7,TRBV7-2,ASSLGTSGTEQY
TRBJ1-1,TRBV7-2,ASSSPYGYTEAF
TRBJ1-1,TRBV3-1,ASSQSDSRGNTEAF
TRBJ2-3,TRBV9,ASSVEPAVAGADTQY
TRBJ2-2,TRBV14,ASSRTGANTGELF
TRBJ1-1,TRBV7-8,ASSFGQGFRTEAF
TRBJ1-1,TRBV18,ASSPLTDGLGAF
TRBJ1-5,TRBV27,ASSLWGGNQPQH
TRBJ2-5,TRBV2,ASSESPAQETQY
TRBJ2-1,TRBV12-3/TRBV12-4,ASSSRLAVYNEQF
TRBJ1-5,TRBV7-9,ASSLDAGGNQPQH
TRBJ2-5,TRBV5-6,ASSLGGARVLKTQY
TRBJ1-5,TRBV6-2/TRBV6-3,ASRLSAGANQPQH
TRBJ2-7,TRBV28,AGHNGTSGRARNEQY
TRBJ2-5,TRBV12-3/TRBV12-4,ASSTAGGEQETQY
TRBJ2-7,TRBV24-1,ATSQGGLYEQY
TRBJ2-3,TRBV2,ASSDDRADTQY
TRBJ1-1,TRBV9,ASSYWEGNTEAF
TRBJ2-1,TRBV7-2,ASNPQGAYYNEQF
TRBJ2-5,TRBV29-1,SVEVLLAGAANQETQY
TRBJ1-3,TRBV5-4,ASSPDRGLSGNTIY
TRBJ2-2,TRBV12-3/TRBV12-4,ASIRTIGELF
TRBJ1-2,TRBV29-1,SVQGTSFYGYT
TRBJ2-3,TRBV20-1,SAKGTSGRSADTQY
TRBJ2-1,TRBV12-3/TRBV12-4,ASSSLTRQQF
TRBJ1-5,TRBV20-1,SARPQGNGNQPQH
TRBJ2-7,TRBV2,ASRPEYYEQY
TRBJ2-3,TRBV6-1,ASSEAGGGNTDTQY
TRBJ2-1,TRBV21-1,ASSKAPGLAFSNEQF
TRBJ1-5,TRBV6-5,ASGRRGQPQH
TRBJ2-7,TRBV5-1,ASSLVGGPTSYEQY
TRBJ2-2,TRBV10-3,AISVEGRAANTGELF
TRBJ2-1,TRBV7-9,ASSLAQGQGLYNEQF
TRBJ1-1,TRBV27,ASSSRQVTNTEAF
TRBJ1-1,TRBV28,ASKSNTEAF
TRBJ2-5,TRBV29-1,SLDVGGGETQY